Sequencing of this TCR beta chain was carried out in a study of T-cell memory formation after mild COVID-19 (dated by TCRdb to 2020 to 2022). Background on the whole study: Most TCR sequence clusters were specific to one of the two donors. Longitudinal TCRalpha and TCRbeta repertoire sequencing tracked T-cell clones expanding and contracting after mild COVID-19 in two donors. Two young, previously healthy adult volunteers, one female and one male, were included in the cohort.

This clonotype was counted a few times. What antigen it recognizes has not been identified. Nothing much larger sits one base from this clone, and base qualities are not available. Overall study outcomes, separate from this receptor: Contracting CD4+ clones were located mainly in the CM and EM memory subsets, whereas CD8+ clones were found to be enriched in EMRA. Some responding clones were found in pre-infection memory, which suggests that pre-existing cross-reactive memory T cells took part in the SARS-CoV-2 response. From day 15 to 85, contracting clones showed balanced CD4/CD8 phenotypes, whereas a second wave of clones that expanded from day 15 to 37 leaned towards CD4+. SARS-CoV-2 specificity was not confirmed for the second-wave clones peaking on day 37. Only two mild cases were covered in the study, and larger cohorts including severe cases with pre-infection samples were considered necessary.

Instrument on record: Illumina NovaSeq 6000. TCRalpha and TCRbeta cDNA libraries were built by 5'RACE with constant-segment primers, adding sample barcodes and unique molecular identifiers. RNA was extracted from every sample with Trizol reagent. Library amplification was performed in two PCR steps, and a second sample barcode and Illumina TruSeq adapters were introduced in the second step. The libraries were sequenced on an Illumina NovaSeq using 2 x 150 bp paired-end reads. The published analysis was carried out like this. The reads were demultiplexed and collapsed into UMI-guided consensus sequences using migec v1.2.7. With mixcr v2.1.11, UMI consensuses were aligned to TRA and TRB V and J templates and assembled into clonotypes. Expanded or contracted clonotypes were those called significant by both edgeR and NoisET, with noise models trained on biological replicates. edgeR calls used a false discovery rate-adjusted p below 0.01 and a log2 fold-change threshold of 1. As an exploratory analysis of dynamics, max-normalized trajectories of the 1000 most abundant clonotypes were examined with PCA combined with hierarchical clustering. Separately sequenced CD4+ and CD8+ repertoires were used to assign a CD4 or CD8 phenotype to each responding clone. Using fastp at Q25 and MiXCR, TCRdb reprocessed the public reads and kept productive beta chains. Every distinct CDR3 protein forms one entry, paired with its most common genes and DNA. These V and J calls originate from TCRdb's pipeline instead of the authors' own analysis. Here the sample has around 430,000 distinct CDR3 sequences; about 16% occur a single time. Of the sample, about 22% is held by the ten largest clones.

PBMCs were isolated by Ficoll-Paque density gradient centrifugation. The germline ends are 18 bases apart after V is trimmed by 6 bases and J by 7 bases. There are 13 amino acids in the CDR3, from cysteine to phenylalanine inclusive. Only the CDR3 portion is preserved as DNA: 39 bases, with reading frame beginning at the first base. The germline V gene (reference sequence) specifies DFQATT as CDR1 and SNEGSKA as CDR2. The V and J genes are TRBV20-1 and TRBJ1-2; D gene: possibly TRBD1, on 5 matching bases. Sequences were obtained from PBMCs or a T cell subset sorted from them (not recorded which). The source is a man aged 18 to 35 who had mild COVID-19 (a few samples of this study predate the infection). The sample titles of this study are shuffled in the database, so cell type and time point are left out; the donor was told from shared clones. The nucleotides read TGCAGTGCCCTAGGAGCAGGGAGTACTGGCTACACCTTC. Its translation reads: CSALGAGSTGYTF.